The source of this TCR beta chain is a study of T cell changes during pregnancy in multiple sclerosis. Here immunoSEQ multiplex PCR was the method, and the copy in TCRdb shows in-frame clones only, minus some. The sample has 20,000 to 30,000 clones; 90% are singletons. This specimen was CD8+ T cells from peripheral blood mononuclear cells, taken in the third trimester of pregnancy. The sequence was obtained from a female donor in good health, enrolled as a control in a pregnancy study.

The CDR3, as DNA: TGTGCCAGCAGCTTAGACTCGAACACCGGGGAGCTGTTTTTT. Protein sequence: CASSLDSNTGELFF. The rearrangement uses TRBV7-8 and TRBJ2-2, with unresolved D. Germline CDR1 reads SGHVS; CDR2 reads FQNEAQ. V lost 1 base to trimming and J lost 0 bases, with 3 bases between them. The CDR3 totals 14 residues.